Sequencing of this TCR beta chain was carried out in a study of T-cell memory formation after mild COVID-19. Turning to the study itself: The study found TCR clusters largely donor specific.

Broader study findings: Certain responding clones were present in pre-infection memory, suggesting participation of cross-reactive memory.

5'RACE with constant-segment primers built TCRalpha and TCRbeta cDNA libraries with UMIs. One entry per CDR3 protein results from TCRdb running MiXCR on the 5' RACE reads. The sample contains about 450,000 distinct CDR3 sequences, roughly a quarter of which appear only once. In regard to this clonotype: Its antigen is as yet unknown.

Germline CDR1 MNHEY, CDR2 SVGEGT. The CDR3 has 13 amino acids. V lost 11 bases, J lost 4 bases, and 17 bases lay in between. The chain employs TRBV6-2 or TRBV6-3 and TRBJ1-1, with D perhaps TRBD1 (5 bases). Sequenced material: PBMCs or a T cell subset sorted from them (not recorded which). The clonotype originates from an adult woman who had mild COVID-19 (a few samples of this study predate the infection). Cell type and time point are not known. The CDR3 region is CASQGAQGTEAFF. CDR3 nucleotide sequence: TGTGCCTCCCAGGGTGCCCAGGGCACTGAAGCTTTCTTT.